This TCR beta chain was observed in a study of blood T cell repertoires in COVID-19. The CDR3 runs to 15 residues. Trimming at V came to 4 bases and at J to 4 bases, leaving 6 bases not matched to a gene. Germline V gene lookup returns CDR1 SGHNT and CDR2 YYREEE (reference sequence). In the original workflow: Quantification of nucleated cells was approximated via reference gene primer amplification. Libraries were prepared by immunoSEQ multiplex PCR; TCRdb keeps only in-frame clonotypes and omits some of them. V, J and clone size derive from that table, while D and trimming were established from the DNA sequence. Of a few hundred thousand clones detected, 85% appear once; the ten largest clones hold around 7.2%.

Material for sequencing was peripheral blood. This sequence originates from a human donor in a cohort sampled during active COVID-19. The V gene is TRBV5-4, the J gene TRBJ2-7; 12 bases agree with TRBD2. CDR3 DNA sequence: TGTGCCAGCAGCCCAAGACTAGCGGGGGAGTACGAGCAGTACTTC. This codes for CASSPRLAGEYEQYF.